This passage covers 21 T cell receptor beta chains from one sample sequenced in a study of T cells in Graves' hyperthyroidism and ophthalmopathy. What was amplified from RNA transcripts were TCR beta CDR3 regions. First-round RT-PCR with HTBI primers amplified the TCR CDR3 region. MiXCR, applied by TCRdb to the multiplex PCR reads, yields one record per CDR3 protein. This sample yields some 490,000 distinct CDR3 sequences, of which approximately 16% are seen a single time; around 28% belongs to the top ten. Sequenced: blood. These receptors were collected from a woman aged 25 to 39 with Graves' ophthalmopathy.

This clonotype was recorded many times. The chain links TRBV6-2 or TRBV6-3 to TRBJ2-1; 12 bases agree with TRBD2. CDR3 length: 17 residues. The junction had 8 bases not matched to a gene; V was cut back by 4 bases and J by 4 bases. CDR1 is MNHEY, CDR2 SVGEGT, per germline. CDR3 coding DNA: TGTGCCAGCAGTTCACTCCGACTAGCGGGAGAATACAATGAGCAGTTCTTC. As protein: CASSSLRLAGEYNEQFF.

The sample holds many counts of this clonotype. V usage is TRBV3-1 and J usage is TRBJ2-1, with 14 bases fitting TRBD2. The J segment lost 7 bases and the V segment lost 6 bases, leaving 14 bases of the junction unmatched. CDR1 and CDR2 (germline): LGHDT, YNNKEL (reference sequence). The CDR3 length is 18 residues. This CDR3 reads CASRSGLAGGIRRNEQFF. The CDR3 coding sequence is TGTGCCAGCAGAAGCGGACTAGCGGGAGGAATTAGGAGGAATGAGCAGTTCTTC.

This clonotype was seen ten or more times. The chain couples TRBV20-1 to TRBJ2-1; the D gene is possibly TRBD2 (6 bases). V lost 5 bases and J lost 0, with 11 bases in between. The V gene's germline CDR1 is DFQATT and CDR2 SNEGSKA (reference sequence). The length of the CDR3 is 14 residues. As DNA, the CDR3 is TGCAGTGCTTTACGGGACTTCTCCTACAATGAGCAGTTCTTC. It specifies CSALRDFSYNEQFF.

V and J are TRBV5-1 and TRBJ1-5; D unresolved. V was clipped by 4 bases and J by 6 bases, with 11 bases between them. The CDR3 has 13 amino acids. Germline V gene lookup returns CDR1 SGHRS and CDR2 YFSETQ. In DNA form, the CDR3 reads TGCGCCAGCAGCCCGTTTATGGGTCAGCCCCAGCATTTT. Translating it yields CASSPFMGQPQHF.

The CDR3: CSATGRDRQETQYF. For the CDR3, the DNA is TGCAGTGCTACGGGACGGGATCGGCAAGAGACCCAGTACTTC. The chain employs TRBV20-1 and TRBJ2-5, with D perhaps assigned TRBD1 or TRBD2 (5 bases each). The V gene lost 4 bases and the J gene lost 2 bases, with 14 bases spanning the gap. Germline assignment: CDR1 DFQATT and CDR2 SNEGSKA (reference sequence). The CDR3 is 14 residues long.

The sample holds many counts of this clonotype. V is TRBV28 and J is TRBJ2-2; 8 bases fit TRBD1. The junction had 12 bases not matched to a gene; V was cut back by 6 bases and J by 0 bases. The CDR3 loop spans 18 amino acids. Germline V gene sequence: CDR1 MDHEN, CDR2 SYDVKM. The CDR3 is CASSSYPGQGSNTGELFF. The CDR3 DNA reads TGTGCCAGCAGCTCCTACCCCGGACAGGGATCGAACACCGGGGAGCTGTTTTTT.

This chain joins TRBV7-6 and TRBJ2-5, with D perhaps TRBD2 (5 bases). Germline lookup yields CDR1 SGHVS and CDR2 FNYEAQ. The germline V and J ends were trimmed by 1 base and 3 bases, with 12 bases remaining between them. The CDR3 extends over 15 amino acids. The CDR3 here is CASSLGHAEEETQYF. The DNA of the CDR3 is TGTGCCAGCAGCTTAGGTCATGCGGAGGAAGAGACCCAGTACTTC.

This clonotype was seen a handful of times. This sequence joins TRBV20-1 and TRBJ1-5; 12 nucleotides line up with TRBD1. V dropped 6 bases and J dropped 6; count of bases not matched to a gene: 9. Germline V lookup: CDR1 DFQATT, CDR2 SNEGSKA (reference sequence). CDR3 length: 15 residues. The CDR3 region is CSAQKGTGGVQPQHF. CDR3 nucleotide sequence: TGCAGTGCCCAAAAAGGGACAGGGGGCGTTCAGCCCCAGCATTTT.

In its sample, this clonotype was seen a few times. This sequence may be a read error, since a much larger clone differs from it by one base. The genes are TRBV27 and TRBJ2-7, with 7 bases that match TRBD1. Germline V lookup: CDR1 MNHEY, CDR2 SMNVEV (reference sequence). With V trimmed by 5 bases and J by 3 bases, 4 bases remained unmatched. The CDR3 covers 13 residues. This chain's CDR3 is CASSATGDYEQYF. As DNA, the CDR3 is TGTGCCAGCAGTGCCACAGGGGACTACGAGCAGTACTTC.

The chain recombines TRBV6-1 with TRBJ2-5; 11 positions agree with TRBD1. Germline trimming cut 1 base from V and 8 bases from J; bases unmatched to any gene: 9. The CDR3 is 16 amino acids. CDR1 is MNHNS and CDR2 is SASEGT in the germline V gene. This chain's CDR3 is CASSEVPGTGGITQYF. As DNA, the CDR3 is TGTGCCAGCAGTGAAGTTCCCGGGACAGGGGGAATTACCCAGTACTTC.

This clonotype was detected only a few times. This chain uses TRBV19 with TRBJ2-2; D gene ambiguous. Trimming shortened V by 9 bases and J by 1 base, and 12 bases separated the two germline ends. The CDR3 has 14 residues. Germline loops: CDR1 LNHDA, CDR2 SQIVND (reference sequence). CDR3 loop: CASSSRRNTGELFF. The CDR3 DNA sequence: TGTGCCAGCAGTTCGAGGAGGAACACCGGGGAGCTGTTTTTT. The complete variable domain, with remaining parts taken from reference TRBV19 and TRBJ2-2, reads DGGITQSPKYLFRKEGQNVTLSCEQNLNHDAMYWYRQDPGQGLRLIYYSQIVNDFQKGDIAEGYSVSREKKESFPLTVTSAQKNPTAFYLCASSSRRNTGELFFGEGSRLTVL.

This clonotype was detected many times. The rearrangement uses TRBV10-1 and TRBJ2-1; D is ambiguous. The CDR3 covers 15 residues. Germline V gives CDR1 WNHNN, CDR2 SYGVQD (reference sequence). Trimming took off 3 bases at V and 0 bases at J, with 9 bases between the two ends. CDR3 DNA sequence: TGCGCCAGCAGTGATAGAGAGATCTCCTACAATGAGCAGTTCTTC. Translated, it gives CASSDREISYNEQFF.

This clonotype has at least ten counts. The chain carries TRBV2 and TRBJ1-1; TRBD1 agrees at 9 bases. J gave up 11 bases and V 4 bases, and 14 bases lay outside the gene matches. The CDR3 runs to 15 residues. The germline V gene has CDR1 SNHLY and CDR2 FYNNEI. The CDR3 nucleotides are TGTGCCAGCAGTGTACCGGGACAGGGAAGGGTTGCGGCTTTCTTT. This codes for CASSVPGQGRVAAFF.

In its sample, this clonotype was seen a few times. The V and J genes are TRBV6-1 and TRBJ2-2; TRBD1 matches 9 bases. The CDR3 totals 14 residues. Germline V CDR1 and CDR2: MNHNS, SASEGT. Trimming removed 5 bases from V and 7 bases from J; junction bases left unmatched: 5. CDR3 protein: CASSPGTGNGELFF. DNA for the CDR3: TGTGCCAGCAGTCCCGGGACAGGGAACGGGGAGCTGTTTTTT.

The chain is built from TRBV28 and TRBJ2-7; tentatively, D is TRBD2 (6 bases). Trimming stripped 5 bases from V and 4 bases from J, with 24 bases between. This CDR3 has 17 amino acids. Germline V gene sequence: CDR1 MDHEN, CDR2 SYDVKM. CDR3 region: CASSLLWVGAGHYEQYF. CDR3 DNA: TGTGCCAGCAGTCTCTTATGGGTTGGAGCGGGCCATTACGAGCAGTACTTC.

This clonotype was detected many times. V and J are TRBV3-1 and TRBJ1-1, with D perhaps TRBD1 (5 bases). This CDR3 is built from 16 residues. Trimming stripped 3 bases from V and 5 bases from J, with 19 bases between. Germline V gives CDR1 LGHDT, CDR2 YNNKEL (reference sequence). CDR3 amino acids: CASSQGLNFGGTEAFF. In DNA form, the CDR3 reads TGTGCCAGCAGCCAGGGACTTAACTTCGGGGGGACTGAAGCTTTCTTT.

Ten or more counts support this clonotype. This chain uses TRBV6-2 or TRBV6-3 with TRBJ2-3; TRBD1 aligns across 8 bases. From germline, CDR1 is MNHEY and CDR2 SVGEGT. CDR3 size: 17 residues. V lost 6 bases to trimming and J lost 3 bases; unmatched junction nucleotides: 14. CDR3 nucleotide sequence: TGTGCCAGCAGACCAAACTACGTAACAGGGGGGACAGATACGCAGTATTTT. Its protein is CASRPNYVTGGTDTQYF.

The chain joins TRBV29-1 to TRBJ2-7; D possibly corresponds to TRBD1 (5 bases). From germline, CDR1 is SQVTM and CDR2 ANQGSEA. The CDR3 length is 11 residues. Trimming cost V 6 bases and J 3 bases, with 9 bases left between them. CDR3 loop: CSVTADYEQYF. CDR3 sequence (DNA): TGCAGCGTGACAGCAGACTACGAGCAGTACTTC.

This sequence joins TRBV6-1 and TRBJ2-7; weak D call: TRBD1 (6 bases). V gave up 11 bases and J gave up 0 bases, with 23 bases separating them. Germline V gene lookup returns CDR1 MNHNS and CDR2 SASEGT. CDR3 length: 16 amino acids. CDR3 region: CALKRWDTHLSYEQYF. CDR3 in DNA: TGTGCCCTAAAACGGTGGGACACTCATCTCTCCTACGAGCAGTACTTC.

At least ten counts were recorded for this clonotype. The rearrangement joins TRBV3-1 to TRBJ2-2, with D unresolved. The CDR3 extends over 16 amino acids. CDR1 LGHDT and CDR2 YNNKEL come from the germline V gene (reference sequence). Trimming removed 6 bases at V and 0 bases at J, with 14 bases between. CDR3 sequence reads: CASSRAGPSNTGELFF. The CDR3, as DNA: TGTGCCAGCAGTCGAGCTGGACCCTCGAACACCGGGGAGCTGTTTTTT.

This clonotype showed up just a few times. The chain combines TRBV24-1 with TRBJ2-1, with D possibly called TRBD1 or TRBD2 (5 bases each). The CDR3 is 16 amino acids. Trimming shortened V by 0 bases and J by 8 bases, and 16 bases separated the two germline ends. CDR1 is KGHDR and CDR2 is SFDVKD in the germline V gene. CDR3 DNA sequence: TGTGCCACCAGTGATTTGCGAGGGGATAGCTTCGATGAGCAGTTCTTC. As protein: CATSDLRGDSFDEQFF.